The entry below gives a single T cell receptor (beta chain) sequence along with its context. This clone appeared a single time. The antigen this receptor binds is unknown. No much larger clone exists at a distance of one base, and base qualities are not known. The sample comes from a study of control samples from healthy donors and cancer patients (dated by TCRdb to the early 2020s). V drops 0 bases and J drops 0 bases, leaving 11 bases in between. CDR1 is given as SQVTM and CDR2 as ANQGSEA, both from the germline V gene. Its CDR3 holds 15 amino acids, cysteine through phenylalanine. Only the CDR3 region is kept as DNA, spanning 45 bases read in frame from base 1. The method behind the library was the immunoSEQ multiplex PCR assay. The table was pulled from immuneACCESS by TCRdb, which kept in-frame rearrangements only. Such tables lose some clones; where checked, under half of the loss comes from unresolved V genes, and the rest has no known cause. The sample records 45,000 to 60,000 clones, roughly 94% of which are singletons. The biggest ten clones account for around 4.2% of the sample.

The rearranged chain carries TRBV29-1 and TRBJ1-2; TRBD1 is a weak D gene call, 5 bases matching. This receptor was obtained from a man aged 30 to 45 in good health. The sample taken for sequencing was blood. The nucleotide sequence reads TGCAGCGTTGAAGATACGGGGGTTTCTAACTATGGCTACACCTTC. Its protein is CSVEDTGVSNYGYTF.